This T cell receptor beta chain was identified during a study of blood T cell repertoires in COVID-19. Study overall: The United States, Italy and Spain were the sources of the acute and convalescent COVID-19 samples. Sources were T cells, B-cell-depleted T cells, or PBMCs; the material itself was cDNA or gDNA.

V lost 0 bases to trimming and J lost 2 bases; unmatched junction nucleotides: 5. CDR1 and CDR2 from the germline V gene are SGHRS and YFSETQ. This CDR3 is 16 amino acids long. Under the authors' procedure: Reference gene primer amplification in the assay estimated nucleated cell counts. TCRdb's copy holds only in-frame clones and misses some; the assay was immunoSEQ multiplex PCR. V, J and clone size reflect that table, while D and trimming were determined from the DNA. The table shows under 200,000 clones, with 86% occurring only once. The gene calls are TRBV5-1 and TRBJ2-3, with 8 bases lining up with TRBD2. What was sequenced was peripheral blood. This receptor was obtained from a man in his sixties or seventies with acute or convalescent COVID-19. CDR3 amino acids: CASSLEVAGNTDTQYF. DNA for the CDR3: TGCGCCAGCAGCTTGGAAGTAGCGGGGAACACAGATACGCAGTATTTT.